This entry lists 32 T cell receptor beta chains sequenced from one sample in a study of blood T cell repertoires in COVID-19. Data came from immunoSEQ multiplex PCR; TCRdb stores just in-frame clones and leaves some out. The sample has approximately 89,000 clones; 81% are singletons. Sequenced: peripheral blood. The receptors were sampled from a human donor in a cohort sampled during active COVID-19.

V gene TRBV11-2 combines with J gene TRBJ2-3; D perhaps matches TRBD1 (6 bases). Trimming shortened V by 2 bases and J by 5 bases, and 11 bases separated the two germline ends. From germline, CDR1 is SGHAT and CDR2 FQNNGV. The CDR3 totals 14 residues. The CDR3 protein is CASSLSLGGDTQYF. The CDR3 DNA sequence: TGTGCCAGCAGCTTAAGTTTAGGGGGAGATACGCAGTATTTT.

CDR3 region: CAWSYTGTSGGYNEQFF. For the CDR3, the DNA is TGTGCCTGGAGTTACACCGGGACTAGCGGGGGTTACAATGAGCAGTTCTTC. The chain combines TRBV30 with TRBJ2-1; TRBD2 agrees at 14 bases. The CDR3 consists of 17 residues. J gave up 4 bases and V 2 bases, and 7 bases lay outside the gene matches. Germline loops: CDR1 GTSNPN, CDR2 SVGIG (reference sequence).

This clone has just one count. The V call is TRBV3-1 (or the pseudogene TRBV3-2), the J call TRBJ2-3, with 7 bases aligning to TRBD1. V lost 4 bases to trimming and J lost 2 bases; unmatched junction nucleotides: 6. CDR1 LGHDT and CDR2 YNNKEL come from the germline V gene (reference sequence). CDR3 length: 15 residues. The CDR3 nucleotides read TGTGCCAGCAGCCCGGGGACAGATCCCACAGATACGCAGTATTTT. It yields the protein CASSPGTDPTDTQYF.

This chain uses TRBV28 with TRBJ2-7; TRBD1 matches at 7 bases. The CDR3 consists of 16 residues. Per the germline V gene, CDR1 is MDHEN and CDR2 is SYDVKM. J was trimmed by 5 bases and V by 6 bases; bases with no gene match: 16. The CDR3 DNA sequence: TGTGCCAGCAGGGGCCACCAGACAGGGAAGGGGAACGAGCAGTACTTC. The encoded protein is CASRGHQTGKGNEQYF.

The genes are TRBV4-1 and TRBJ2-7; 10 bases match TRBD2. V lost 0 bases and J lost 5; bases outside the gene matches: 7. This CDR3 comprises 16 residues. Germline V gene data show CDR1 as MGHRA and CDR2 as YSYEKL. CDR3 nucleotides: TGCGCCAGCAGCCAAGATGCTAGCGGGGGTGAAAACGAGCAGTACTTC. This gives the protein CASSQDASGGENEQYF.

The CDR3: CASSLEGHRGNEQFF. The CDR3 DNA sequence: TGTGCCAGCAGCTTAGAGGGCCACAGGGGGAATGAGCAGTTCTTC. The chain has TRBV7-6 and TRBJ2-1; TRBD1 aligns across 8 bases. CDR1 and CDR2 (germline): SGHVS, FNYEAQ. V shed 1 base, J shed 7 bases, and the junction held 6 bases outside the gene matches. The CDR3 runs 15 residues.

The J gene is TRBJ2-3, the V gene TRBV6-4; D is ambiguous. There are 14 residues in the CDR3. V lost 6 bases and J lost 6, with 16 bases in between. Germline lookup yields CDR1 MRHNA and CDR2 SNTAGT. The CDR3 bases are TGTGCCAGCAGCCGCGGTCCCCGTTCGGATACGCAGTATTTT. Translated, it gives CASSRGPRSDTQYF.

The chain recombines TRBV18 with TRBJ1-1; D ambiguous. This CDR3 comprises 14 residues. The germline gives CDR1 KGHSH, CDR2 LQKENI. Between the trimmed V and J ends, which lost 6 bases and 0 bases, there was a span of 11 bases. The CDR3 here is CASSYSYMNTEAFF. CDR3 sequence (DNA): TGTGCCAGCTCTTACAGCTACATGAACACTGAAGCTTTCTTT.

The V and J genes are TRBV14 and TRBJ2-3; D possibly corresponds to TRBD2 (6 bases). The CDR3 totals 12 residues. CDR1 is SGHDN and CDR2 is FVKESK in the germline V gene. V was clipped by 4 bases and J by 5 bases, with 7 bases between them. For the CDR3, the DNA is TGTGCCAGCAGCCCGGGGGTAGATACGCAGTATTTT. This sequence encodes CASSPGVDTQYF. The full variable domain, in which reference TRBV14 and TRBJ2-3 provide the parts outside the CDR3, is EAGVTQFPSHSVIEKGQTVTLRCDPISGHDNLYWYRRVMGKEIKFLLHFVKESKQDESGMPNNRFLAERTGGTYSTLKVQPAELEDSGVYFCASSPGVDTQYFGPGTRLTVL.

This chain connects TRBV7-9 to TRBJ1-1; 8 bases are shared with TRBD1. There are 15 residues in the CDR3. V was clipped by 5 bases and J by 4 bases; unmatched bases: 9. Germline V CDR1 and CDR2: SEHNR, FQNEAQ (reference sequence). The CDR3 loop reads CASSKNTGGITEAFF. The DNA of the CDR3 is TGTGCCAGCAGCAAAAATACAGGGGGTATCACTGAAGCTTTCTTT.

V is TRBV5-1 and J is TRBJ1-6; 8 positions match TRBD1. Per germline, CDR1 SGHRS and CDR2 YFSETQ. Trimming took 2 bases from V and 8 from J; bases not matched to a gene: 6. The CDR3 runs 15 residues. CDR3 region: CASSFMATGDSPLHF. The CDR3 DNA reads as TGCGCCAGCAGCTTTATGGCGACAGGGGATTCACCCCTCCACTTT.

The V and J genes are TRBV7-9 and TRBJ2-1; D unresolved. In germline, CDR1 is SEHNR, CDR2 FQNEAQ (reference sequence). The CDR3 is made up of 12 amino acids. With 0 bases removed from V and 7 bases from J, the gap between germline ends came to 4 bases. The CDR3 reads CASSLASNEQFF. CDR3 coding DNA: TGTGCCAGCAGCTTAGCGTCAAATGAGCAGTTCTTC. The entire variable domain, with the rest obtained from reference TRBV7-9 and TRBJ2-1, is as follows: DTGVSQNPRHKITKRGQNVTFRCDPISEHNRLYWYRQTLGQGPEFLTYFQNEAQLEKSRLLSDRFSAERPKGSFSTLEIQRTEQGDSAMYLCASSLASNEQFFGPGTRLTVL.

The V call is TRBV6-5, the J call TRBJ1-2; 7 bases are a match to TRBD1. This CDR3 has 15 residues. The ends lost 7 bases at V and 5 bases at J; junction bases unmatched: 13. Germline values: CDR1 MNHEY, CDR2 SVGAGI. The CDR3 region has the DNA TGTGCCAGCACTCCTAGGGGCAGGGGGGAATATGGCTACACCTTC. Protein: CASTPRGRGEYGYTF.

The CDR3 sequence is CASSRGGNYGYTF. CDR3 nucleotides: TGTGCCAGCAGTCGGGGAGGCAACTATGGCTACACCTTC. The J gene is TRBJ1-2, the V gene TRBV27, with D hard to call. Trimming took 5 bases from V and 2 from J, leaving 9 bases between them. The CDR3 loop spans 13 amino acids. Germline lookup yields CDR1 MNHEY and CDR2 SMNVEV (reference sequence).

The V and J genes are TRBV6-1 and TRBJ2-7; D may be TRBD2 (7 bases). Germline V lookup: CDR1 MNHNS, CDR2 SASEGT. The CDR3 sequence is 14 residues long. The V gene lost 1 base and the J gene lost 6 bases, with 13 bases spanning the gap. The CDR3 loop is CASSEDGGPGEQYF. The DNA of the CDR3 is TGTGCCAGCAGTGAAGACGGGGGGCCGGGCGAGCAGTACTTC.

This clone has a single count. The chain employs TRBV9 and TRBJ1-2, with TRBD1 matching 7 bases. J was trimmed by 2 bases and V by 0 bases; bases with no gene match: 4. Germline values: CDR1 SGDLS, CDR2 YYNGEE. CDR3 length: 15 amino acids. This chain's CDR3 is CASSVGGGLNYGYTF. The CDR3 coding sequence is TGTGCCAGCAGCGTAGGAGGGGGCCTAAACTATGGCTACACCTTC.

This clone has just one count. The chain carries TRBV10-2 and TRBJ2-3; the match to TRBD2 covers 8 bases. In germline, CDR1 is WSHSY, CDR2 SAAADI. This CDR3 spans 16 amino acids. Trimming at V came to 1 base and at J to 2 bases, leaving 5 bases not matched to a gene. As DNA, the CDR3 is TGCGCCAGCAGTGAGTGGCGGGGGGCCGACACAGATACGCAGTATTTT. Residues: CASSEWRGADTDTQYF.

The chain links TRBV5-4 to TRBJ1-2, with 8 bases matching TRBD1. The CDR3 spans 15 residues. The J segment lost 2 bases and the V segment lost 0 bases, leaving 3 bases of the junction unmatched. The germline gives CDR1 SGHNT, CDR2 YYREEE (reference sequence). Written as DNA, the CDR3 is TGTGCCAGCAGCTTGGGACAGGGGCAGAACTATGGCTACACCTTC. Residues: CASSLGQGQNYGYTF.

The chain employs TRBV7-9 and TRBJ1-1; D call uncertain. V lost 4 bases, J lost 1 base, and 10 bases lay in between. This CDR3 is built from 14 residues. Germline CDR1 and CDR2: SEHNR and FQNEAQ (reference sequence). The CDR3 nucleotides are TGTGCCAGCAGCTCGGGTTTGGGGAACACTGAAGCTTTCTTT. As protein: CASSSGLGNTEAFF.

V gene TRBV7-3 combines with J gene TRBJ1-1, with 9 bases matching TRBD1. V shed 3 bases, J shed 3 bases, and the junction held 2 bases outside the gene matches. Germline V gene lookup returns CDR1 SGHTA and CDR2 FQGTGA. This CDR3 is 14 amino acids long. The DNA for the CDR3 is TGTGCCAGCAGCTTGACAGGGGGGTACACTGAAGCTTTCTTT. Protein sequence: CASSLTGGYTEAFF.

CDR3 DNA: TGTGCCAGCAGCCGGCTGATTGGGGGGACCTACGAGCAGTACTTC. It translates to CASSRLIGGTYEQYF. The J gene is TRBJ2-7, the V gene TRBV11-2, with TRBD2 as a possible D gene (6 bases). The CDR3 sequence is 15 residues long. V lost 5 bases and J 2 bases, leaving 16 bases between the germline ends. Germline V lookup: CDR1 SGHAT, CDR2 FQNNGV.

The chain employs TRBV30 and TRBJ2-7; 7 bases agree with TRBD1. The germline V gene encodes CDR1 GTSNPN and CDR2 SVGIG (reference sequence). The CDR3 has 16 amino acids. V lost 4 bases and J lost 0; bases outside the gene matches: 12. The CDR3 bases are TGTGCCTGGAACATGAAGGGGGCCTCTACCTCCTACGAGCAGTACTTC. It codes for CAWNMKGASTSYEQYF.

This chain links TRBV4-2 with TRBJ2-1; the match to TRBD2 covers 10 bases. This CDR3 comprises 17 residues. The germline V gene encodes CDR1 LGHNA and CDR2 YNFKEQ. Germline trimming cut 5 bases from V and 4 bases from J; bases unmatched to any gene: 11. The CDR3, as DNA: TGTGCCAGCAGCAGCCGTGCCGCTAGCGGGGGATACAATGAGCAGTTCTTC. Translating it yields CASSSRAASGGYNEQFF.

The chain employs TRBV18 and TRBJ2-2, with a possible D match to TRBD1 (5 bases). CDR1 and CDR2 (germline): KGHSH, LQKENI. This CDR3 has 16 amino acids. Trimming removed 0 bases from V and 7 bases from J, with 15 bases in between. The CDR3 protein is CASSPPTATGSGELFF. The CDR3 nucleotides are TGTGCCAGCTCACCACCGACGGCCACAGGCAGCGGGGAGCTGTTTTTT.

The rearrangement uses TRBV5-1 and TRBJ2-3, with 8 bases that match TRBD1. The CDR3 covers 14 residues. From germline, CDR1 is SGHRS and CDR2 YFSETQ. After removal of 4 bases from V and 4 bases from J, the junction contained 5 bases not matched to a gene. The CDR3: CASSLGQGPDTQYF. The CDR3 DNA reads TGCGCCAGCAGCCTTGGACAGGGTCCAGATACGCAGTATTTT.

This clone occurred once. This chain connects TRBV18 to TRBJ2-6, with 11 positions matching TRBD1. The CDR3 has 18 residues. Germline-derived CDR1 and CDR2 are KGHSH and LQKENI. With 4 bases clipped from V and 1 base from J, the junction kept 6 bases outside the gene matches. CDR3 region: CASSLTGTGGSGANVLTF. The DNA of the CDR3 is TGTGCCAGCTCACTAACCGGGACAGGGGGTTCTGGGGCCAACGTCCTGACTTTC.

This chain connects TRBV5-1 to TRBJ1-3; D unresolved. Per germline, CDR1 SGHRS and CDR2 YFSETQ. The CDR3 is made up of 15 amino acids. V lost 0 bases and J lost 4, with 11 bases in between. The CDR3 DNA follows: TGCGCCAGCAGCTTGGCCAGCGCGCTCGGAAACACCATATATTTT. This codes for CASSLASALGNTIYF.

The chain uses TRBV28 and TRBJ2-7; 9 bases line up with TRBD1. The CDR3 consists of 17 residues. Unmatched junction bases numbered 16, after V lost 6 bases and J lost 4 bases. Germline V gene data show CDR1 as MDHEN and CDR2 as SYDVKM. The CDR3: CASRRRRTGVKGYEQYF. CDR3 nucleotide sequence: TGTGCCAGCAGACGGCGACGGACAGGGGTAAAAGGTTACGAGCAGTACTTC. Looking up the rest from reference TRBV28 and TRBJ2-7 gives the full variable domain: DVKVTQSSRYLVKRTGEKVFLECVQDMDHENMFWYRQDPGLGLRLIYFSYDVKMKEKGDIPEGYSVSREKKERFSLILESASTNQTSMYLCASRRRRTGVKGYEQYFGPGTRLTVT.

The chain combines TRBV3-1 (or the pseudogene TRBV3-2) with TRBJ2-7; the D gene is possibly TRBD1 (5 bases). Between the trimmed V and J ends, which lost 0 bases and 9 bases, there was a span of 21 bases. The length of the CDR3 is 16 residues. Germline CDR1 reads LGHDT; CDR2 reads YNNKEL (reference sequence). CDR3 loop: CASSQDRQRSLRGQYF. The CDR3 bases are TGTGCCAGCAGCCAAGATAGACAGAGAAGCCTACGAGGGCAGTACTTC.

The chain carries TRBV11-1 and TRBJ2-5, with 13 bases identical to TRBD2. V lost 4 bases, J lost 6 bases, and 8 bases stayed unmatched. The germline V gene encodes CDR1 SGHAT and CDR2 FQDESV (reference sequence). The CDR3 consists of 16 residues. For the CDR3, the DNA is TGTGCCAGCAGCTCGATGACTAGCGGGGGGTGGCAGACCCAGTACTTC. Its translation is CASSSMTSGGWQTQYF.

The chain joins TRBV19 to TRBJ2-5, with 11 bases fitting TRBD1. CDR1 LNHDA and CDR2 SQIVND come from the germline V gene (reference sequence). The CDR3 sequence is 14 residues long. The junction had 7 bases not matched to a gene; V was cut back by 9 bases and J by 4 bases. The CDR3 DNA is TGTGCCAGCAGGGACAGGGGGAGAAGAGAGACCCAGTACTTC. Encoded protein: CASRDRGRRETQYF.

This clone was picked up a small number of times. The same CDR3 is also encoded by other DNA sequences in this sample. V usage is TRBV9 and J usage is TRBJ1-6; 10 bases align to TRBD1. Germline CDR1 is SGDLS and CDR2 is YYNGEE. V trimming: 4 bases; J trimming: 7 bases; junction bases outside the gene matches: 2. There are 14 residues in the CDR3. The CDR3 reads CASSSTGGNSPLHF. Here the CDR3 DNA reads TGTGCCAGCAGCTCGACAGGGGGCAATTCACCCCTCCACTTT.